This TCR beta chain was recorded in a study of tumour-infiltrating T cells in Burkitt lymphoma. Across the study: This cohort included all epidemiological subtypes of Burkitt lymphoma.

Libraries were prepared by immunoSEQ multiplex PCR; TCRdb keeps only in-frame clonotypes and omits some of them. The sample holds 1,300 or so clones, 99% seen once. This clone was recorded once. What was sequenced was tumor tissue. This TCR was recovered from a human donor with Burkitt lymphoma.

CDR3 nucleotide sequence: TGTGCCAGCAGCGCTCCTAGCGGGAGGGCCTCCTACGAGCAGTACTTC. Its translation is CASSAPSGRASYEQYF. V and J are TRBV9 and TRBJ2-7; TRBD2 agrees at 12 bases. This CDR3 is built from 16 residues. The trim removed 3 bases at V and 0 bases at J, leaving 4 bases unmatched. Germline lookup yields CDR1 SGDLS and CDR2 YYNGEE.